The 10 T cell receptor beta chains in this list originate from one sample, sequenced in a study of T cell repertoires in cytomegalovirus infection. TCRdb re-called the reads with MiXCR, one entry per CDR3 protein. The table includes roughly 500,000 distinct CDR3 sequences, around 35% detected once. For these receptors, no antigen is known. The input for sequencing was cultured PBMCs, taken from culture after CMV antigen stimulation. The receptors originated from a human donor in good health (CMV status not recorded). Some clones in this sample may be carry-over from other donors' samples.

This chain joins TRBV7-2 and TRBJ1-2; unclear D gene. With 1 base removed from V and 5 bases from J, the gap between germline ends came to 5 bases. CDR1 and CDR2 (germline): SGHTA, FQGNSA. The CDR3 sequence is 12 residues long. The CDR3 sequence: CASSLDEYGYTF. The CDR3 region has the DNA TGTGCCAGCAGCTTAGACGAGTATGGCTACACCTTC. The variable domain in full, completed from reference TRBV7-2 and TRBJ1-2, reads GAGVSQSPSNKVTEKGKDVELRCDPISGHTALYWYRQSLGQGLEFLIYFQGNSAPDKSGLPSDRFSAERTGGSVSTLTIQRTQQEDSAVYLCASSLDEYGYTFGSGTRLTVV.

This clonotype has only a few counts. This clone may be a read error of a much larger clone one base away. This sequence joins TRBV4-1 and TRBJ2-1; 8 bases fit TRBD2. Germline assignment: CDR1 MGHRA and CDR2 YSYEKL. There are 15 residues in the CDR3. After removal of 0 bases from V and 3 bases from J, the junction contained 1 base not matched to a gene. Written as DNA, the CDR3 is TGCGCCAGCAGCCAAGATACTAGCGGCTACAATGAGCAGTTCTTC. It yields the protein CASSQDTSGYNEQFF.

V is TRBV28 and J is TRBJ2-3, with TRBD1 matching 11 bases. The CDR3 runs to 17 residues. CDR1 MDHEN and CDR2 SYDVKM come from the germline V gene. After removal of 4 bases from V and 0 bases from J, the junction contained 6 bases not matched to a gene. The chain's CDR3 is CASSSWRDRGSTDTQYF. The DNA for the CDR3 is TGTGCCAGCAGTTCCTGGAGGGACAGGGGGAGCACAGATACGCAGTATTTT.

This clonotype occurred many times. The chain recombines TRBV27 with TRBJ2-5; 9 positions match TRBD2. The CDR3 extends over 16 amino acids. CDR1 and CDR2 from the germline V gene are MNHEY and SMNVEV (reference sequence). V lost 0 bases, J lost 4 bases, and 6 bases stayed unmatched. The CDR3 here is CASSLSISGRRETQYF. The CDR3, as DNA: TGTGCCAGCAGTTTATCGATTAGCGGGAGACGAGAGACCCAGTACTTC.

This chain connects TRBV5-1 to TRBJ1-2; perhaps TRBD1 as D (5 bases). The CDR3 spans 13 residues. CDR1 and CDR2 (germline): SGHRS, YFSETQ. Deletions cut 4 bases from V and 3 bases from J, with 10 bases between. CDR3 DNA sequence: TGCGCCAGCAGCAATCAGGGAGACTATGGCTACACCTTC. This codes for CASSNQGDYGYTF.

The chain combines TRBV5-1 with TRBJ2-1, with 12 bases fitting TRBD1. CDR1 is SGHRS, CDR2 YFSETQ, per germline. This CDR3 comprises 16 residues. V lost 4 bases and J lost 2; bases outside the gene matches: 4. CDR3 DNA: TGCGCCAGCAGCACCGGGACAGGGGGCACCTACAATGAGCAGTTCTTC. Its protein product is CASSTGTGGTYNEQFF.

The CDR3, as DNA: TGTGCCAGCAGTCTCTCCCTGGGGCGGGAGTCCCACGAGCAGTACGTC. Residues: CASSLSLGRESHEQYV. V gene TRBV27 combines with J gene TRBJ2-7; 7 bases line up with TRBD2. The CDR3 is 16 residues long. Germline CDR1 MNHEY, CDR2 SMNVEV (reference sequence). V shed 5 bases and J 5 bases; nucleotides not matched to a gene: 15.

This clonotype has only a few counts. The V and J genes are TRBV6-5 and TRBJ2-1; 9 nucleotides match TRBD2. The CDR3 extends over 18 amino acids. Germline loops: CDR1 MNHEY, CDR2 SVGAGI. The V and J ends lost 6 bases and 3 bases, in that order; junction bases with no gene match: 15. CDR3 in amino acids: CASSRYGTSRQFYNEQFF. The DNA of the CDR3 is TGTGCCAGCAGCCGGTACGGGACTAGCCGACAATTCTACAATGAGCAGTTCTTC.

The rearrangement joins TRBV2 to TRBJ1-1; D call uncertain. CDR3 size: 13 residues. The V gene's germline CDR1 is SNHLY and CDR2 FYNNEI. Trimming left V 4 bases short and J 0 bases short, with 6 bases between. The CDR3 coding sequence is TGTGCCAGCAGTGGGTCCCTGAACACTGAAGCTTTCTTT. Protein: CASSGSLNTEAFF.

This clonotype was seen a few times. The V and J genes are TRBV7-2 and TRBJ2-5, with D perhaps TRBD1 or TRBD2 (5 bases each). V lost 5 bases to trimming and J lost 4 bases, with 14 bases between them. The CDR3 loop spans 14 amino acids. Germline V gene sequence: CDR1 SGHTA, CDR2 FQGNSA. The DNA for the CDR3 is TGTGCCAGCAGCGCAGGGACCGACCGAGAGACCCAGTACTTC. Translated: CASSAGTDRETQYF.